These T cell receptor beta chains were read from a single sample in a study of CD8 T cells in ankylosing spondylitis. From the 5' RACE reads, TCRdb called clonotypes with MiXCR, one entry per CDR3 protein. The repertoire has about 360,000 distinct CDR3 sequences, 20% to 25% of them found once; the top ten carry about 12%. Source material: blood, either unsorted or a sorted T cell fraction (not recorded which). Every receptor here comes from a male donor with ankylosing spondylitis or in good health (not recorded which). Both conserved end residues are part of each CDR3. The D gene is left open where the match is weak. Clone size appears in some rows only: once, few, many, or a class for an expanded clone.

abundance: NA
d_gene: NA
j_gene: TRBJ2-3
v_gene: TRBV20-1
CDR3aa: CSARAPPTYTGYGYTQYF
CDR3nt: TGCAGTGCTAGAGCACCACCCACTTACACAGGATACGGTTATACGCAGTATTTT

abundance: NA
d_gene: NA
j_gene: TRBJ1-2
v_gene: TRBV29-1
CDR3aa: CSVETDRLYGYTF
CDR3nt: TGCAGCGTTGAAACCGACCGACTCTATGGCTACACCTTC

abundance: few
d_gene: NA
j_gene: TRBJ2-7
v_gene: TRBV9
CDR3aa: CASSVVGDYEQYF
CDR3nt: TGTGCCAGCAGCGTAGTAGGGGACTACGAGCAGTACTTC

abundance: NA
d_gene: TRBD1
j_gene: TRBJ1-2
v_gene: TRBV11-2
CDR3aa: CASSSSTGTGGVLTF
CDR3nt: TGTGCCAGCAGCTCATCGACCGGGACAGGGGGCGTACTCACCTTC

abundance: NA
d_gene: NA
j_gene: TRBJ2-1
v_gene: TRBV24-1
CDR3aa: CATSDFPGGQGGEQFF
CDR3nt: TGTGCCACCAGTGATTTTCCTGGGGGCCAAGGGGGTGAGCAGTTCTTC

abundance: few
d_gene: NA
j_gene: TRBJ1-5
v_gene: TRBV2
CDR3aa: CASSEYGDNQPQHF
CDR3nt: TGTGCCAGCAGTGAATACGGGGACAATCAGCCCCAGCATTTT

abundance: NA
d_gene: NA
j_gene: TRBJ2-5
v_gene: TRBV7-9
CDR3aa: CASSFSPGETQYF
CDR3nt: TGTGCCAGCAGCTTTTCCCCGGGGGAGACCCAGTACTTC

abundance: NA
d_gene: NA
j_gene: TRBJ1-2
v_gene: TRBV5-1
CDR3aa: CASSSGKGRDGYTF
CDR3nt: TGCGCCAGCAGCTCGGGCAAGGGAAGAGATGGCTACACCTTC

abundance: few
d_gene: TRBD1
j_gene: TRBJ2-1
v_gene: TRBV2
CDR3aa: CARRQGNSYNEQFF
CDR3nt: TGTGCCAGAAGACAGGGAAACTCCTACAATGAGCAGTTCTTC

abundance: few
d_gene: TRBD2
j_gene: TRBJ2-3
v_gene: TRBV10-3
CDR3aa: CAISDASGGATGDTQYF
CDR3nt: TGTGCCATCAGCGACGCGAGCGGGGGGGCCACGGGAGATACGCAGTATTTT

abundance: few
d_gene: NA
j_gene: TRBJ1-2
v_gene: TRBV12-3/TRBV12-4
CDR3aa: CAIRQEGARGYTF
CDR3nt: TGTGCCATCCGACAAGAGGGAGCCAGGGGCTACACCTTC

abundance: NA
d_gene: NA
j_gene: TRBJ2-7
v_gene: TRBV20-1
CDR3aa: CSAASLQSSYEQYF
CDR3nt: TGCAGTGCCGCCTCCCTCCAGAGCTCCTACGAGCAGTACTTC

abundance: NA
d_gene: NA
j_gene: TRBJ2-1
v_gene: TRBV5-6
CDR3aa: CASSAPRVANEQFF
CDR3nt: TGTGCCAGCAGCGCCCCCAGGGTGGCAAATGAGCAGTTCTTC

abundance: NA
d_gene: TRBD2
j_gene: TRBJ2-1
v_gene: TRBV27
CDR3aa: CASRVSGAAYNEQFF
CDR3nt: TGTGCCAGCAGAGTTAGCGGGGCGGCATACAATGAGCAGTTCTTC

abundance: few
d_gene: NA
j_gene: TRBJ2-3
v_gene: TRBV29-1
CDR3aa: CSVRTDTQYF
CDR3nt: TGCAGCGTCCGCACAGATACGCAGTATTTT

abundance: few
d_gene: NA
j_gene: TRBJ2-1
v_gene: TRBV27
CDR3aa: CASSLTGGLVKEQFF
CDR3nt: TGTGCCAGCAGTTTGACAGGGGGACTAGTAAAGGAGCAGTTCTTC

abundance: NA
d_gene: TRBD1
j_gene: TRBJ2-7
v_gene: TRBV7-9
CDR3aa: CASSTGTGYEQYF
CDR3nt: TGTGCCAGCAGTACCGGGACAGGTTACGAGCAGTACTTC

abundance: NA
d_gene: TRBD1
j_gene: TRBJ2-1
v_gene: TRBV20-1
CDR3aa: CRGQGGGLEQFF
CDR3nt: TGCAGGGGACAGGGAGGGGGCCTTGAGCAGTTCTTC

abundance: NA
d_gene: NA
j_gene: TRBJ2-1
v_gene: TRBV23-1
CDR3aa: CASSQYTFFAEFNEQFF
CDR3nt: TGCGCCAGCAGTCAATATACATTTTTCGCGGAATTCAATGAGCAGTTCTTC

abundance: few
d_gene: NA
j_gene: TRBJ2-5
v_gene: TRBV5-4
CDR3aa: CASSLFDGGISGETQYF
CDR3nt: TGTGCCAGCAGCTTATTTGATGGGGGGATCTCGGGAGAGACCCAGTACTTC

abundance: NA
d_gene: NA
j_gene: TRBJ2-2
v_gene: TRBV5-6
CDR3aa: CASSLIRASHTGELFF
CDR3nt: TGTGCCAGCAGCTTGATAAGAGCTTCCCACACCGGGGAGCTGTTTTTT

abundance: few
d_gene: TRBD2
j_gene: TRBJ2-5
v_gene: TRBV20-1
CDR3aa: CSASLIAGGWETQYF
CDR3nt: TGCAGTGCTTCCCTTATAGCGGGCGGGTGGGAGACCCAGTACTTC

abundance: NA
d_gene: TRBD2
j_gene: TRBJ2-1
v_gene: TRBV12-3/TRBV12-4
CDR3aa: CASLGGDLTYNEQFF
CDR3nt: TGTGCCAGCCTTGGGGGGGACCTTACCTACAATGAGCAGTTCTTC

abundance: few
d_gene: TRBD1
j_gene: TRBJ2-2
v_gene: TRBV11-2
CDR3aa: CASIWTGATGELFF
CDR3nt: TGTGCCAGCATATGGACAGGGGCCACCGGGGAGCTGTTTTTT

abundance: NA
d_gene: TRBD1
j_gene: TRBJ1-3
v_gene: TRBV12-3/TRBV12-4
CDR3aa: CASAPQGAPGNTIYF
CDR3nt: TGTGCCAGCGCCCCGCAGGGGGCTCCTGGAAACACCATATATTTT

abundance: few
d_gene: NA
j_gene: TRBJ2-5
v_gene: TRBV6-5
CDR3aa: CASSYLAGKETQYF
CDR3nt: TGTGCCAGCAGTTATTTGGCTGGGAAAGAGACCCAGTACTTC

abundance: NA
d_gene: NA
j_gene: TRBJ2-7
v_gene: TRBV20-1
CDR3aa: CSATAEFYEQYF
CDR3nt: TGCAGTGCTACAGCGGAATTCTACGAGCAGTACTTC

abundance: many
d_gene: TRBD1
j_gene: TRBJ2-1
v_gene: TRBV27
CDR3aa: CASSYRDSPDNEQFF
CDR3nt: TGTGCCAGCAGTTACCGGGACAGCCCCGACAATGAGCAGTTCTTC

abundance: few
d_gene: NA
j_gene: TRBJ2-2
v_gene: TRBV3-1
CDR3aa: CASTPRGRTGELFF
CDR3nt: TGTGCCAGCACCCCCCGGGGGCGGACCGGGGAGCTGTTTTTT

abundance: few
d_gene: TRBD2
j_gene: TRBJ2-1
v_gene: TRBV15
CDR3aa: CATSRDVGRTESYNEQFF
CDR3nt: TGTGCCACCAGCAGAGATGTCGGGAGGACCGAATCATACAATGAGCAGTTCTTC

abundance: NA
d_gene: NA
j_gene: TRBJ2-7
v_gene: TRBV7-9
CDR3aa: CASSLGLDTYEQYF
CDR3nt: TGTGCCAGCAGCTTGGGCTTGGACACCTACGAGCAGTACTTC

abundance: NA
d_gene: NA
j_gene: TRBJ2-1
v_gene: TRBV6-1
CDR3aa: CASSEGTLGNEQFF
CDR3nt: TGTGCCAGCAGTGAGGGTACGTTGGGGAATGAGCAGTTCTTC

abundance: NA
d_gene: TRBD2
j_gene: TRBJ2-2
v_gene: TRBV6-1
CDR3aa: CASSAGLAGDTGELFF
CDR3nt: TGTGCCAGCAGTGCTGGACTAGCGGGCGACACCGGGGAGCTGTTTTTT

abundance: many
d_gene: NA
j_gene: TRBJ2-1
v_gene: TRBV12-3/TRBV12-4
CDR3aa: CASFEGRGNEQFF
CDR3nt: TGTGCCAGTTTTGAAGGACGGGGAAATGAGCAGTTCTTC

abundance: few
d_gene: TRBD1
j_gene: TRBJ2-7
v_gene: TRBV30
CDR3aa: CAWSVETGGVEQYF
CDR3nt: TGTGCCTGGAGTGTGGAGACAGGGGGCGTTGAGCAGTACTTC

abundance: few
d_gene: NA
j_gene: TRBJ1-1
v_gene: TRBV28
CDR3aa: CASSYPSLDTEAFF
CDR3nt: TGTGCCAGCAGCTATCCCTCCTTGGACACTGAAGCTTTCTTT

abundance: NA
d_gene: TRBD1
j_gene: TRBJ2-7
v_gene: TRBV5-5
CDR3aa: CASSFVLAGGSYEQYF
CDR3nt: TGTGCCAGCAGCTTCGTCTTGGCAGGGGGCTCCTACGAGCAGTACTTC

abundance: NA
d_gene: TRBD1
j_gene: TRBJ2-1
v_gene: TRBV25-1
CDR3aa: CASMFGTGGRNEQFF
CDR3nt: TGTGCCAGCATGTTTGGGACAGGGGGTCGGAATGAGCAGTTCTTC

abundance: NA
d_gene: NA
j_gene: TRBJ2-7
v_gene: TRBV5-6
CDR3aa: CASSFDAEVNEQYF
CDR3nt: TGTGCCAGCAGCTTTGATGCGGAGGTGAACGAGCAGTACTTC

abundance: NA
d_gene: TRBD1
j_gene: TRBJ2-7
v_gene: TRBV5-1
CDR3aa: CASSLAGTGFYEQYF
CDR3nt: TGCGCCAGCAGCTTGGCGGGGACAGGGTTCTACGAGCAGTACTTC

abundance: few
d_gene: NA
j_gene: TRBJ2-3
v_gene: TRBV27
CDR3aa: CASSLPEGTQYF
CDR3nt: TGTGCCAGCAGTTTACCAGAAGGAACGCAGTATTTT

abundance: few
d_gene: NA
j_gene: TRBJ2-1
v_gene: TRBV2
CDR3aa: CASSESSANSYNEQFF
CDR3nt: TGTGCCAGCAGTGAGTCGTCTGCAAACTCCTACAATGAGCAGTTCTTC

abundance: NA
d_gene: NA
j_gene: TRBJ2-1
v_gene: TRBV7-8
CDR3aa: CASSLGGPLNEQFF
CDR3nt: TGTGCCAGCAGCTTAGGAGGGCCCCTCAATGAGCAGTTCTTC

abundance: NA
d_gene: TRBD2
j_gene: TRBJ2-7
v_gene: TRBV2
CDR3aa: CASISGGNEQYF
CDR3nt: TGTGCCAGCATCTCCGGGGGGAACGAGCAGTACTTC

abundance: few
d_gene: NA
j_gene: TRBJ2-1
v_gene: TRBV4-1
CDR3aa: CASSSHRASGYNEQFF
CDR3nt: TGCGCCAGCAGCTCCCACAGGGCTAGCGGATACAATGAGCAGTTCTTC

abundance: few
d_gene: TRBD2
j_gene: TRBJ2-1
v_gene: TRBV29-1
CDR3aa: CSVLRTSGSTYNEQFF
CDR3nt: TGCAGCGTACTACGGACTAGCGGGAGTACATACAATGAGCAGTTCTTC

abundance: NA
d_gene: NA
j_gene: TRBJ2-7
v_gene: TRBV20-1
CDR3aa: CSARAGPGTVWRNEQYF
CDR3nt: TGCAGTGCTAGGGCGGGACCCGGGACAGTCTGGAGAAACGAGCAGTACTTC

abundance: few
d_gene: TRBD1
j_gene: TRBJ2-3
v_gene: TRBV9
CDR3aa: CASSVGQGRDTQYF
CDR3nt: TGTGCCAGCAGCGTAGGACAGGGACGTGATACGCAGTATTTT

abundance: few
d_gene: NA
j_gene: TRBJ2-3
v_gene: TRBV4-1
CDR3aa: CASSRGPGTDTQYF
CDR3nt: TGCGCCAGCAGCCGGGGCCCCGGCACAGATACGCAGTATTTT

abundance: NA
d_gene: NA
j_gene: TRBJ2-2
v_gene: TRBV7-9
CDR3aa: CASNIGGIGELFF
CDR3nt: TGTGCCAGCAACATAGGAGGGATCGGGGAGCTGTTTTTT

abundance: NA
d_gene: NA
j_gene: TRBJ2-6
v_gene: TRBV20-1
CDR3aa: CSARDWANVLTF
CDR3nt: TGCAGTGCTAGGGACTGGGCCAACGTCCTGACTTTC

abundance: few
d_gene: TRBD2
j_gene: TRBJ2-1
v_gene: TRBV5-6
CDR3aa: CASSNLGGGYNEQFF
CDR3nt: TGTGCCAGCAGCAACCTGGGGGGGGGCTACAATGAGCAGTTCTTC

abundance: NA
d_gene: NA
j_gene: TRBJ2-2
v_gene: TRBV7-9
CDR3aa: CASSLPSSNTGELFF
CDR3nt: TGTGCCAGCAGCTTACCCAGCTCGAACACCGGGGAGCTGTTTTTT

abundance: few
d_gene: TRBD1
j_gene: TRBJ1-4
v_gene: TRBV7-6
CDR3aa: CASSLGTGAEKLFF
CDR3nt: TGTGCCAGCAGCTTAGGGACAGGGGCCGAAAAACTGTTTTTT

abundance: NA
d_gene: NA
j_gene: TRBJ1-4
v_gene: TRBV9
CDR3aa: CASSVAGAANEKLFF
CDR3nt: TGTGCCAGCAGCGTAGCGGGGGCGGCTAATGAAAAACTGTTTTTT

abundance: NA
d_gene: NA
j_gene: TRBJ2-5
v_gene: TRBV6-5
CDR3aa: CASSRSPTAVQETQYF
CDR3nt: TGTGCCAGCAGTCGCTCGCCTACAGCGGTCCAAGAGACCCAGTACTTC

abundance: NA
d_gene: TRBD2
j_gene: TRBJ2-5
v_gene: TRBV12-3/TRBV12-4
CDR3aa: CASTPAGFQETQYF
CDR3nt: TGTGCCAGCACACCAGCGGGGTTCCAAGAGACCCAGTACTTC

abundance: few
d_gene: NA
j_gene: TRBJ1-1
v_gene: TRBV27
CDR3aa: CASSLRGMNTEAFF
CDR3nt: TGTGCCAGCAGTTTAAGGGGGATGAACACTGAAGCTTTCTTT

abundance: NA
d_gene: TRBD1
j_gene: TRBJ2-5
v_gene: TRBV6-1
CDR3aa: CAIQTGEETQYF
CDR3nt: TGTGCCATCCAGACAGGGGAGGAGACCCAGTACTTC

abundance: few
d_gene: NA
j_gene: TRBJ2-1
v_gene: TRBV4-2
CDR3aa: CASSPSVAPLSNEQFF
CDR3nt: TGTGCCAGCAGCCCTAGCGTTGCTCCCCTGAGCAATGAGCAGTTCTTC